A single TCR beta chain is shown here with its context. Its antigen is currently unknown. The sample is drawn from a study of cytomegalovirus exposure and HLA in healthy donors. Study-wide points: Likely technical artifact: a cluster of highly shared sequence variants. Presence/absence analyses rested on an assumption that sequencing depth was roughly uniform across donors.

The CDR3 is 14 residues long. V lost 8 bases to trimming and J lost 0 bases, with 12 bases between them. Germline V lookup: CDR1 SNHLY, CDR2 FYNNEI. The PCR used 60 Vbeta and 13 Jbeta primers. Generated by immunoSEQ multiplex PCR, the TCRdb table keeps only in-frame clones and is missing some. This table has about 130,000 clones, over 75% appearing once. The specimen sequenced was PBMCs. This chain joins TRBV2 and TRBJ2-3, with D uncertain. This receptor was taken from a man in his forties or fifties in good health and CMV-seronegative. The CDR3 coding sequence is TGTGCCAGCTTGACTTTCGCTAGCACAGATACGCAGTATTTT. Translation gives CASLTFASTDTQYF.